This paragraph covers one T cell receptor (beta chain) sequence. Antigen: not known. V was pared by 5 bases and J by 2 bases, with 8 bases of the junction left unmatched. This CDR3 has 16 amino acids. From germline, CDR1 is SEHNR and CDR2 FQNEAQ (reference sequence). Hyperthyroidism had been newly diagnosed in patients aged 18 to 65, and its duration was under 2 months. Authors of the study amplified TCR beta CDR3 regions from RNA transcripts. The HTBI set primed first-round TCR CDR3 RT-PCR. TCRdb reprocessed the multiplex PCR reads via MiXCR and lists one record per CDR3 protein. Of hundreds of thousands of distinct CDR3 sequences detected, roughly 40% appear once; the ten largest clones hold about 8.9%. This sample was taken from a study of T cells in Graves' hyperthyroidism and ophthalmopathy. Study results and caveats: The model made its ophthalmopathy prediction, and onset followed a median approximately six months later. Separating ophthalmopathy from stable hyperthyroidism was achieved by a 13 V-J model. The blood repertoire included most of the expanded thyroid clonotypes above 0.001.

This receptor was identified in a man younger than 30 with Graves' hyperthyroidism. The source material was blood. This chain uses TRBV7-9 with TRBJ1-4; 7 nucleotides agree with TRBD1. CDR3: CASSIRDSLTNEKLFF. DNA of the CDR3: TGTGCCAGCAGCATCAGGGACAGCTTGACTAATGAAAAACTGTTTTTT.